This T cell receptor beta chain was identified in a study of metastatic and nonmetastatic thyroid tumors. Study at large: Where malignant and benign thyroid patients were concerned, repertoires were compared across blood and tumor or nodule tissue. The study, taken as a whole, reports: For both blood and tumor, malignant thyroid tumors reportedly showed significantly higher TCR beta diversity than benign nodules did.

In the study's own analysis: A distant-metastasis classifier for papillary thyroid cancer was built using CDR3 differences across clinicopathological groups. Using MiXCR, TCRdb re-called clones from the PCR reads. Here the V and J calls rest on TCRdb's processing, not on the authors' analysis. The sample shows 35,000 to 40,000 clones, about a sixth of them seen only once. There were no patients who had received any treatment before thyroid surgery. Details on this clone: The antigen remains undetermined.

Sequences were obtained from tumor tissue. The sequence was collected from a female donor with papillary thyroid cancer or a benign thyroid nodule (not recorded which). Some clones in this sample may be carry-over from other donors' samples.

CDR3 bases: TGCAGTGCTAGACAGTTTTCGAATTCACCAATCCACTTT. Translating it yields CSARQFSNSPIHF. This chain links TRBV20-1 with TRBJ1-6; D call uncertain. Germline assignment: CDR1 DFQATT and CDR2 SNEGSKA (reference sequence). The V end lost 2 bases, the J end lost 17 bases, and 19 bases lay between the germline ends. The CDR3 is made up of 13 amino acids.